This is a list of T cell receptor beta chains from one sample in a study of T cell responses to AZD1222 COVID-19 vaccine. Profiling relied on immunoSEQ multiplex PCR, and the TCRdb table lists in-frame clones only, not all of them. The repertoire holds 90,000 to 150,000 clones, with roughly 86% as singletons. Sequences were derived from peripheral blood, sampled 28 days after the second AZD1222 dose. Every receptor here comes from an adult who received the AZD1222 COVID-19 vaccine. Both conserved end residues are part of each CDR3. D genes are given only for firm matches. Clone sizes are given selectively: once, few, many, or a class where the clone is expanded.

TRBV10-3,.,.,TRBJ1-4,CAISEPGTREKLFF,TGTGCCATCAGTGAGCCCGGGACAAGAGAAAAACTGTTTTTT
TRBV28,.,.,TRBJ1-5,CASSSHTTQPQHF,TGTGCCAGCAGCTCTCACACTACTCAGCCCCAGCATTTT
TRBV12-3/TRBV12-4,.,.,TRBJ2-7,CASSFKRDTQQYF,TGTGCCAGCAGTTTTAAACGGGACACTCAGCAGTACTTC
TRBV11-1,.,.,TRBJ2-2,CASSFSGLHTGELFF,TGTGCCAGCAGCTTCTCGGGACTGCACACCGGGGAGCTGTTTTTT
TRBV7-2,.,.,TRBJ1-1,CASSTGGLNTEAFF,TGTGCCAGCAGCACGGGCGGGTTGAACACTGAAGCTTTCTTT
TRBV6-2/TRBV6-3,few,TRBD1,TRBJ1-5,CASSFDRDQPQHF,TGTGCCAGCAGTTTCGACAGGGATCAGCCCCAGCATTTT
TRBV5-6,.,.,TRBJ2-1,CASSWGNNEQFF,TGTGCCAGCAGCTGGGGGAACAATGAGCAGTTCTTC
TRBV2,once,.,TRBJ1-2,CASSIRSNYGYTF,TGTGCCAGCAGTATACGGTCTAACTATGGCTACACCTTC
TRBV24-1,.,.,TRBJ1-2,CATSSGAYSGYTF,TGTGCCACCAGTTCGGGTGCTTATAGTGGCTACACCTTC
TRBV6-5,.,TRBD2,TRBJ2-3,CASSYSGLAGDTQYF,TGTGCCAGCAGTTACTCCGGACTAGCGGGAGATACGCAGTATTTT
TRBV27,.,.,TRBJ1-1,CASNPGRTNTEAFF,TGTGCCAGCAACCCTGGAAGGACGAACACTGAAGCTTTCTTT
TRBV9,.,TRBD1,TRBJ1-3,CASSAGGARGNTIYF,TGTGCCAGCAGCGCAGGGGGCGCGCGGGGAAACACCATATATTTT
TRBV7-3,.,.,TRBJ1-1,CASSLAPNTEAFF,TGTGCCAGCAGCTTAGCGCCGAACACTGAAGCTTTCTTT
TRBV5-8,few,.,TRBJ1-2,CASSSYLGGHYGYTF,TGTGCCAGCAGCTCCTACCTAGGGGGGCACTATGGCTACACCTTC
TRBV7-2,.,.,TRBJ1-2,CASSPMAGARGYTF,TGTGCCAGCAGCCCTATGGCCGGGGCCCGAGGCTACACCTTC
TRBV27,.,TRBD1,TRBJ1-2,CASSYRRGDGYTF,TGTGCCAGCAGTTACCGCAGGGGGGATGGCTACACCTTC
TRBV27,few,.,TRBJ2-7,CASSLRPASYEQYF,TGTGCCAGCAGTTTACGTCCAGCGAGTTACGAGCAGTACTTC
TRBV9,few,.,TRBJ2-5,CASSVVRGRGETQYF,TGTGCCAGCAGCGTAGTGCGGGGGCGGGGGGAGACCCAGTACTTC
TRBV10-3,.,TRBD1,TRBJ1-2,CAISKGQVINYGYTF,TGTGCCATCAGTAAAGGACAGGTCATCAACTATGGCTACACCTTC
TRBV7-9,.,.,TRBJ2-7,CASSDTGTSSYEQYF,TGTGCCAGCAGCGATACCGGGACCAGCTCCTACGAGCAGTACTTC
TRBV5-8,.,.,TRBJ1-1,CASSTDRSTEAFF,TGTGCCAGCAGCACCGACAGATCCACTGAAGCTTTCTTT
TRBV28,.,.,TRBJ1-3,CASSSYSGNTIYF,TGTGCCAGCAGTTCGTACTCTGGAAACACCATATATTTT
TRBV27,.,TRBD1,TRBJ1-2,CASSQGTGGGYGYTF,TGTGCCAGCAGTCAGGGGACAGGGGGTGGGTATGGCTACACCTTC
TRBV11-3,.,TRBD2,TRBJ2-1,CASSSGAGEYNEQFF,TGTGCCAGCAGCTCAGGAGCGGGAGAATACAATGAGCAGTTCTTC
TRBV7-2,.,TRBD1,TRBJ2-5,CASRPQGAKTQYF,TGTGCCAGCAGGCCACAGGGGGCAAAGACCCAGTACTTC
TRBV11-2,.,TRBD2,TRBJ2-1,CASSLGGGSYEQFF,TGTGCCAGCAGCTTAGGGGGCGGGAGCTATGAGCAGTTCTTC
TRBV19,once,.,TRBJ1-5,CASRGTGNQPQHF,TGTGCCAGTAGGGGGACGGGGAATCAGCCCCAGCATTTT
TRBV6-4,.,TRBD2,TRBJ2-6,CASSDSGSFSGANVLTF,TGTGCCAGCAGTGATAGCGGGAGTTTTTCTGGGGCCAACGTCCTGACTTTC
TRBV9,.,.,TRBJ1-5,CASSVGTAAQPQHF,TGTGCCAGCAGCGTTGGGACGGCGGCTCAGCCCCAGCATTTT
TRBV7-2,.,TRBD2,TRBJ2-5,CASSLDGTTQETQYF,TGTGCCAGCAGCTTAGACGGGACTACCCAAGAGACCCAGTACTTC
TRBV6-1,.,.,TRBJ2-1,CASSEAGNNEQFF,TGTGCCAGCAGTGAAGCCGGGAACAATGAGCAGTTCTTC
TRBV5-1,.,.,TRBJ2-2,CASSLTLTGELFF,TGCGCCAGCAGCTTGACCCTAACCGGGGAGCTGTTTTTT
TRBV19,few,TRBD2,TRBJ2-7,CASSIVGGLAGAEQYF,TGTGCCAGTAGTATCGTAGGAGGACTAGCGGGAGCCGAGCAGTACTTC
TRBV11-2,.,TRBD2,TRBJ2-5,CASSLAGWRGGKETQYF,TGTGCCAGCAGCTTAGCCGGCTGGCGGGGGGGAAAAGAGACCCAGTACTTC
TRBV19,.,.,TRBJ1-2,CASSIQENYGYTF,TGTGCCAGTAGTATTCAGGAAAACTATGGCTACACCTTC
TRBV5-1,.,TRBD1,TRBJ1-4,CASSFSPGQLFEKLFF,TGCGCCAGCAGCTTTTCCCCGGGACAGTTGTTTGAAAAACTGTTTTTT
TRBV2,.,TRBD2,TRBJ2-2,CATRGGSTGELFF,TGTGCTACGCGGGGGGGATCCACCGGGGAGCTGTTTTTT
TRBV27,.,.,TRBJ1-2,CASRDSLYGYTF,TGTGCCAGCAGGGACAGCCTCTATGGCTACACCTTC
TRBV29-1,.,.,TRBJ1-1,CSALVRSEAFF,TGCAGCGCCCTGGTTAGGTCTGAAGCTTTCTTT
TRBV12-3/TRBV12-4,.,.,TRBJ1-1,CASSLVSIAEAFF,TGTGCCAGCAGTTTAGTTTCCATCGCTGAAGCTTTCTTT
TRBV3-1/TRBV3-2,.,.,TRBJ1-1,CASSQDTPGDTEAFF,TGTGCCAGCAGCCAAGACACCCCAGGGGACACTGAAGCTTTCTTT
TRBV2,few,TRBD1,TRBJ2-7,CASSPGQGSYEQYF,TGTGCCAGTTCCCCGGGACAGGGGTCGTACGAGCAGTACTTC
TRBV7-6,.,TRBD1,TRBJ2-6,CASSLDRDRRFSGANVLTF,TGTGCCAGCAGCTTAGACCGGGACAGAAGATTCTCTGGGGCCAACGTCCTGACTTTC